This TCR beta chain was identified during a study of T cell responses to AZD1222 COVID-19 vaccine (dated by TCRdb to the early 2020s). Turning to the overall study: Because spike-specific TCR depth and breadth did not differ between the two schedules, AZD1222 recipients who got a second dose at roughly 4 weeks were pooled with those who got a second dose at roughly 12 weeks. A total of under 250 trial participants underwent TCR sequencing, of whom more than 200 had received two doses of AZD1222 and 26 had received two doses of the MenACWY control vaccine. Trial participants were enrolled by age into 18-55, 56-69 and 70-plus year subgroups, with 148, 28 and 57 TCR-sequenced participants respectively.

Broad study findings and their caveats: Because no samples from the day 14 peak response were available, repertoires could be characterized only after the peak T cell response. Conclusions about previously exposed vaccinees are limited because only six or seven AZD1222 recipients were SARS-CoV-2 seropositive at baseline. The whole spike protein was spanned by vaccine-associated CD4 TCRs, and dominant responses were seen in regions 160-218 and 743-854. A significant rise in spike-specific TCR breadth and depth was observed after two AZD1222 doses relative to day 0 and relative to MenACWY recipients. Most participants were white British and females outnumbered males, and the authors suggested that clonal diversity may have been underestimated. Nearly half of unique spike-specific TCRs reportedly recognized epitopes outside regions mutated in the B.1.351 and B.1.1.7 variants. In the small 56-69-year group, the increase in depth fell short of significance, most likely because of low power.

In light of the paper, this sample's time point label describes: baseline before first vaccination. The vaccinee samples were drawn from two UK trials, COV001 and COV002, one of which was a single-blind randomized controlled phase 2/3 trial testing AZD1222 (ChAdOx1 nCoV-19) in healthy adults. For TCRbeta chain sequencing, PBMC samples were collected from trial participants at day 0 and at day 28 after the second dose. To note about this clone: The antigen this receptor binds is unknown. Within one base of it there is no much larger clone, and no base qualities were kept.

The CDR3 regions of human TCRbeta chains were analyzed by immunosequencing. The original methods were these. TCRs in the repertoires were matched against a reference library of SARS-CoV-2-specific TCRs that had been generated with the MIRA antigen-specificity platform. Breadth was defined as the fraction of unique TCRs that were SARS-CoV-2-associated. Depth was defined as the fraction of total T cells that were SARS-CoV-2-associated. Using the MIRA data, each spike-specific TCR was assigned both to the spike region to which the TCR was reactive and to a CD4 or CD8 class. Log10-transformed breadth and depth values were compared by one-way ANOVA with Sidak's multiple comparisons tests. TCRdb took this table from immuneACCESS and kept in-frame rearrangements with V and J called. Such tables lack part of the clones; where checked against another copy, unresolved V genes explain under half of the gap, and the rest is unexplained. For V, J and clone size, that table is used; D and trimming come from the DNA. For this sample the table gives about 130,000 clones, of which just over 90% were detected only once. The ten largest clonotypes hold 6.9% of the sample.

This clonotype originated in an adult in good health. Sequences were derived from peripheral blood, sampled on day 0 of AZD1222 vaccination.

Here the CDR3 is given as CASGGYANYGYTF. At the DNA level, the sequence is TGTGCCAGCGGAGGATACGCTAACTATGGCTACACCTTC. Recombination joined TRBV6-5 with TRBJ1-2, with no confident D gene call. V and J lose 8 bases and 0 bases, and a span of 10 bases separates them. The CDR3 holds 13 amino acids from the cysteine to the phenylalanine. The CDR3 DNA has 39 bases and is translated from base 1. Taken from the germline V gene, the CDR1 and CDR2 loops are MNHEY and SVGAGI.